Shown below are 8 T cell receptor beta chains from a single sample sequenced in a study of blood T cells in healthy people across ages (dated by TCRdb to between 2014 and 2017). Library prep was done by 5' RACE. Sequencing instrument: Illumina HiSeq 2500. The second PCR ran for roughly 6 to 11 cycles and used a J-beta primer mix along with a sample-barcoded 5' primer. TCRdb passed the public sequencing reads through fastp at Q25 and MiXCR, retaining productive beta sequences. Rows merge per CDR3 protein into single entries with the most common DNA and genes. This sample has over a million distinct CDR3 sequences in its table, and 42% of those were observed once. Clones ranked in the top ten supply roughly 7.9% of the sample. Sample: blood. The receptors shown here come from a woman younger than 35 in good health.

The gene calls are TRBV2 and TRBJ1-2; the match to TRBD1 covers 8 bases. The CDR3 spans 15 residues. Germline V gene lookup returns CDR1 SNHLY and CDR2 FYNNEI. V dropped 8 bases and J dropped 3; count of bases not matched to a gene: 11. CDR3 nucleotides: TGTGCCAGCCAGGAAACGGGGGGACAGGACTATGGCTACACCTTC. Protein: CASQETGGQDYGYTF. The entire variable domain, with the rest obtained from reference TRBV2 and TRBJ1-2, is as follows: EPEVTQTPSHQVTQMGQEVILRCVPISNHLYFYWYRQILGQKVEFLVSFYNNEISEKSEIFDDQFSVERPDGSNFTLKIRSTKLEDSAMYFCASQETGGQDYGYTFGSGTRLTVV.

The chain combines TRBV5-6 with TRBJ2-4; TRBD1 aligns across 9 bases. TRBJ2-7 matches the DNA end more closely, so the J call is doubtful. The CDR3 totals 15 residues. Germline V gene sequence: CDR1 SGHDT, CDR2 YYEEEE. The CDR3, as DNA: TGTGCCAGCAGCTTGTTGGGACAGGGTGTAAACGAGCAGTACTTC. Its protein product is CASSLLGQGVNEQYF.

The V call is TRBV27, the J call TRBJ1-2; a weak D match, TRBD1 (5 bases). The V gene's germline CDR1 is MNHEY and CDR2 SMNVEV (reference sequence). The CDR3 runs to 15 residues. Between the trimmed V and J ends, which lost 3 bases and 8 bases, there was a span of 19 bases. DNA of the CDR3: TGTGCCAGCAGTTTCCTAGGGACGGATCGAAGGGGCTACACCTTC. Translated, it gives CASSFLGTDRRGYTF.

The chain joins TRBV12-3 or TRBV12-4 to TRBJ2-1; D remains unclear. V lost 5 bases, J lost 4 bases, and 9 bases lay in between. CDR3 length: 13 amino acids. CDR3 sequence reads: CASSRDGYNEQFF. Written as DNA, the CDR3 is TGTGCCAGCAGTCGCGACGGGTACAATGAGCAGTTCTTC.

The chain is built from TRBV7-2 and TRBJ2-1; D may match TRBD1 or TRBD2 (5 bases each). Germline V gene data show CDR1 as SGHTA and CDR2 as FQGNSA. CDR3 length: 16 amino acids. The germline V and J ends were trimmed by 2 bases and 6 bases, with 17 bases remaining between them. In nucleotides, the CDR3 is TGTGCCAGCAGCTTATTAGTCTCCTTTGGGGGCAATGAGCAGTTCTTC. Translating gives CASSLLVSFGGNEQFF.

There are a few counts of this clonotype. This sequence joins TRBV15 and TRBJ2-1, with 9 positions matching TRBD2. CDR1 is LNHNV, CDR2 YYDKDF, per germline (reference sequence). The CDR3 consists of 17 residues. With 0 bases clipped from V and 0 bases from J, the junction kept 3 bases outside the gene matches. CDR3 amino acids: CATSRDSGGPSYNEQFF. CDR3 sequence (DNA): TGTGCCACCAGCAGAGATAGCGGGGGTCCCTCCTACAATGAGCAGTTCTTC.

This rearrangement joins TRBV10-3 to TRBJ2-1; either TRBD1 or TRBD2 may fit D (5 bases each). The germline V gene has CDR1 ENHRY and CDR2 SYGVKD. The CDR3 contains 15 residues. The ends were cut back, 5 bases at V and 5 bases at J, with 16 bases in the middle. The CDR3 here is CAISRVGETDNEQFF. DNA of the CDR3: TGTGCCATCAGTCGGGTGGGAGAGACAGACAATGAGCAGTTCTTC.

This clonotype was observed a few times. V gene TRBV28 combines with J gene TRBJ2-7, with 7 bases matching TRBD2. The germline gives CDR1 MDHEN, CDR2 SYDVKM. The CDR3 sequence is 15 residues long. J gave up 3 bases and V 6 bases, and 11 bases lay outside the gene matches. The CDR3, as DNA: TGTGCCAGCAGAAAGATCGCTAGCGGAATCTACGAGCAGTACTTC. Protein: CASRKIASGIYEQYF.